The rows below give T cell receptor beta chains drawn from one sample of a study of blood T cell repertoires in COVID-19. Profiling relied on immunoSEQ multiplex PCR, and the TCRdb table lists in-frame clones only, not all of them. The sample lists about 140,000 clones, about nine tenths occurring once. Sequenced sample: peripheral blood. Source of these receptors: a man over 45 with active or convalescent COVID-19. Each CDR3 is given with its conserved first and last residue. A D gene is named only where the DNA matches it firmly. Rows give clone size only sometimes, using once, few, many, or a class for an expanded clone.

d_call	clone_size	v_call	j_call	cdr3_nt	cdr3_aa
-	-	TRBV19	TRBJ1-2	TGTGCCAGTAGTATAGTAAATTCTAACTATGGCTACACCTTC	CASSIVNSNYGYTF
-	-	TRBV12-3/TRBV12-4	TRBJ1-2	TGTGCCAGCAGTTTGGGGGCCTATGGCTACACCTTC	CASSLGAYGYTF
-	-	TRBV7-9	TRBJ2-7	TGTGCCAGCAGCCCCCGCGGGACTGGGACCATCGAGCAGTACTTC	CASSPRGTGTIEQYF
-	once	TRBV6-5	TRBJ2-1	TGTGCCAGCAGCCGCGGCCCCCAAAATGAGCAGTTCTTC	CASSRGPQNEQFF
TRBD1	-	TRBV2	TRBJ1-4	TGTGCCAGCAGTAAACAGGGGGCAACTAATGAAAAACTGTTTTTT	CASSKQGATNEKLFF
TRBD1	-	TRBV6-6	TRBJ2-7	TGTGCCAGCAGTTACACCCAGGGGGCTTCAAACGAGCAGTACTTC	CASSYTQGASNEQYF
TRBD1	-	TRBV11-2	TRBJ2-7	TGTGCCAGCAGCTTAGGGACAGGCGAAATCTCCTACGAGCAGTACTTC	CASSLGTGEISYEQYF
TRBD2	-	TRBV27	TRBJ2-7	TGTGCCAGCAGTGACCTAGCGGGGTCCTACGAGCAGTACTTC	CASSDLAGSYEQYF
TRBD2	-	TRBV28	TRBJ2-5	TGTGCCAGCAGTTTGGCGGGGGGGGGCCAAGAGACCCAGTACTTC	CASSLAGGGQETQYF
-	once	TRBV18	TRBJ2-7	TGTGCCAGCTCACCCCCCAACAGGGAAGATCCCTACGAGCAGTACTTC	CASSPPNREDPYEQYF
TRBD2	-	TRBV10-3	TRBJ2-7	TGTGCCATCAGTGAGGAGCTAGCGGGAGGGCGCGAGCAGTACTTC	CAISEELAGGREQYF
-	-	TRBV7-2	TRBJ2-7	TGTGCCAGCAGCTTATCCGGAGGGAGGTCCTACGAGCAGTACTTC	CASSLSGGRSYEQYF
-	-	TRBV3-1/TRBV3-2	TRBJ1-6	TGTGCCAGCAGCCCCCTTGAGCGTTCACCCCTCCACTTT	CASSPLERSPLHF
TRBD1	-	TRBV4-3	TRBJ1-4	TGCGCCAGCAGCCACCCAGGGGGTGAAAAACTGTTTTTT	CASSHPGGEKLFF
TRBD1	-	TRBV27	TRBJ1-6	TGTGCCAGCAGATTCCGCAGGGGGTATGACCCCTACTATAATTCACCCCTCCACTTT	CASRFRRGYDPYYNSPLHF
TRBD1	-	TRBV2	TRBJ1-3	TGTGCCAGCACTGGTTTGGCCAGGGGGCAAGAAGGAAACACCATATATTTT	CASTGLARGQEGNTIYF
-	once	TRBV24-1	TRBJ2-2	TGTGCCACCAGTGCCCCGGGACAACGTACCGGGGAGCTGTTTTTT	CATSAPGQRTGELFF
-	once	TRBV20-1	TRBJ2-3	TGCAGTGCTGCGAAGACAGATACGCAGTATTTT	CSAAKTDTQYF
TRBD1	-	TRBV29-1	TRBJ1-1	TGCAGCGTTTCGAAGTCAGGGGGCCGGATAACTGAAGCTTTCTTT	CSVSKSGGRITEAFF
TRBD2	-	TRBV11-1	TRBJ2-1	TGTGCCAGCACCGGGACTAGCGGGTTGGATGAGCAGTTCTTC	CASTGTSGLDEQFF
-	-	TRBV30	TRBJ2-3	TGTGCCTGGAGTATCGGACTGGCGAAGACAGATACGCAGTATTTT	CAWSIGLAKTDTQYF
-	-	TRBV7-8	TRBJ2-7	TGTGCCAGCAGCTTAGCGCTGGGCCACGTTACCTACGAGCAGTACTTC	CASSLALGHVTYEQYF
TRBD2	-	TRBV4-3	TRBJ2-1	TGCGCCAGCAGCGGGCGACTGGGACTAGCGGCCCACAATGAGCAGTTCTTC	CASSGRLGLAAHNEQFF
TRBD1	-	TRBV3-1/TRBV3-2	TRBJ2-5	TGTGCCAGCAGCCGAGGCTTGACAGGGGGCAGAGAGACCCAGTACTTC	CASSRGLTGGRETQYF
TRBD2	-	TRBV7-8	TRBJ2-3	TGTGCCAGCAGCTTAGTCGCGGCTAGCGGATACACAGATACGCAGTATTTT	CASSLVAASGYTDTQYF
TRBD1	-	TRBV5-1	TRBJ1-1	TGCGCCAGCAGCACTGGACAGGGGGCGAGCACTGAAGCTTTCTTT	CASSTGQGASTEAFF
TRBD1	-	TRBV11-2	TRBJ1-5	TGTGCCAGCAGCTGGGACAGGGGACAGCCCCAGCATTTT	CASSWDRGQPQHF
TRBD1	-	TRBV11-2	TRBJ2-2	TGTGCCAGCAGCTCCCAGACAGGGACCTACACCGGGGAGCTGTTTTTT	CASSSQTGTYTGELFF
-	once	TRBV20-1	TRBJ1-3	TGCAGTGCTAGTCCAGGGACACCTGGAAACACCATATATTTT	CSASPGTPGNTIYF
TRBD1	-	TRBV28	TRBJ1-5	TGTGCCAGCACACCGGGACAGTTCAATCAGCCCCAGCATTTT	CASTPGQFNQPQHF
-	-	TRBV5-1	TRBJ2-1	TGCGCCAGCAGCTTGGAGCGCAATGAGCAGTTCTTC	CASSLERNEQFF
TRBD2	-	TRBV24-1	TRBJ2-3	TGTGCCACCAGCCCCGGGACTAGCGGGATCCCTAGCACAGATACGCAGTATTTT	CATSPGTSGIPSTDTQYF
-	few	TRBV5-1	TRBJ2-2	TGCGCCAGCAGCCAAACCGGGGAGCTGTTTTTT	CASSQTGELFF
-	-	TRBV6-5	TRBJ1-3	TGTGCCAGCAGCATTACAGGGTCTGGAAACACCATATATTTT	CASSITGSGNTIYF
-	-	TRBV6-5	TRBJ1-4	TGTGCCAGCAGAAAACTAAAGGCTAATGAAAAACTGTTTTTT	CASRKLKANEKLFF
TRBD1	-	TRBV28	TRBJ2-7	TGTGCCAGCAGTTTATGGGACAGGGGGAACTACGAGCAGTACTTC	CASSLWDRGNYEQYF
-	few	TRBV28	TRBJ1-4	TGTGCCAGCAGTTTCCGGTCAGGGTCGAGTGAAAAACTGTTTTTT	CASSFRSGSSEKLFF
-	-	TRBV6-5	TRBJ2-7	TGTGCCAGCAGTTATGAACAGGGAACCTACGAGCAGTACTTC	CASSYEQGTYEQYF
TRBD1	-	TRBV6-5	TRBJ2-1	TGTGCCAGCAGCCGGGACAGGGGTCGGAATGAGCAGTTCTTC	CASSRDRGRNEQFF
-	-	TRBV18	TRBJ1-5	TGTGCCAGCTCATCTCGCTCGGTTTCAGGTAGCAATCAGCCCCAGCATTTT	CASSSRSVSGSNQPQHF
TRBD1	many	TRBV9	TRBJ2-7	TGTGCCAGCAGCGTAGCGGGACAGGCTAGCTCCTACGAGCAGTACTTC	CASSVAGQASSYEQYF
-	-	TRBV6-5	TRBJ1-5	TGTGCCAGCACGAGGGGGACCAATCAGCCCCAGCATTTT	CASTRGTNQPQHF